What follows describes a single T cell receptor beta chain. Per the authors' pipeline: Reference gene primer amplification gave estimated nucleated cell counts. Libraries were prepared by immunoSEQ multiplex PCR; TCRdb keeps only in-frame clonotypes and omits some of them. The D gene and trimming were derived from the DNA, and the V and J assignments and clone size from that table. This sample has approximately 170,000 clones, with about four fifths found just once. V lost 0 bases to trimming and J lost 5 bases; unmatched junction nucleotides: 5. The CDR3 spans 15 residues. Per the germline V gene, CDR1 is SGHTS and CDR2 is YDEGEE. The sample originates from a study of blood T cell repertoires in COVID-19. Whole-study context: The samples span acute and convalescent COVID-19 from the United States, Italy and Spain. PBMCs, B-cell-depleted T cells, or T cells were the source of the cDNA or gDNA that made up the material.

The receptor comes from a human donor with acute or convalescent COVID-19. The donor label of this sample is uncertain. The genes are TRBV5-8 and TRBJ2-1; 7 nucleotides match TRBD2. Sequenced sample: peripheral blood. CDR3 protein: CASSLGTRANNEQFF. CDR3 DNA: TGTGCCAGCAGCTTGGGGACTAGGGCAAACAATGAGCAGTTCTTC.